The sequence of this TCR beta chain was determined in a study of CD8 T cells in ankylosing spondylitis. General study points: Certain motif variants had earlier been reported in reactive arthritis synovial fluid and blood. Disease-linked clones bore a CD8+ phenotype and were relatively rare in peripheral blood. Seemingly characteristic of ankylosing spondylitis blood was a TCR beta motif consisting of eight highly homologous variants.

This clonotype was seen at least ten times. Its target is unknown. J gave up 7 bases and V 4 bases, and 8 bases lay outside the gene matches. This CDR3 is built from 15 residues. Germline lookup yields CDR1 SGHRS and CDR2 YFSETQ. Libraries of TCR beta came from quantitative 5'-RACE with molecular barcodes. TCRdb re-called the 5' RACE reads with MiXCR, one entry per CDR3 protein. This sample carries around 180,000 distinct CDR3 sequences, 10% to 15% of them seen once, and the ten largest clones take approximately 11%. This sequence originates from a female donor with ankylosing spondylitis or in good health (not recorded which). Material: blood, either unsorted or a sorted T cell fraction (not recorded which). This chain uses TRBV5-1 with TRBJ1-6, with TRBD1 identical over 7 bases. The DNA of the CDR3 is TGCGCCAGCAGCGAAGGGGACAGAGAAAATTCACCCCTCCACTTT. Its translation is CASSEGDRENSPLHF.